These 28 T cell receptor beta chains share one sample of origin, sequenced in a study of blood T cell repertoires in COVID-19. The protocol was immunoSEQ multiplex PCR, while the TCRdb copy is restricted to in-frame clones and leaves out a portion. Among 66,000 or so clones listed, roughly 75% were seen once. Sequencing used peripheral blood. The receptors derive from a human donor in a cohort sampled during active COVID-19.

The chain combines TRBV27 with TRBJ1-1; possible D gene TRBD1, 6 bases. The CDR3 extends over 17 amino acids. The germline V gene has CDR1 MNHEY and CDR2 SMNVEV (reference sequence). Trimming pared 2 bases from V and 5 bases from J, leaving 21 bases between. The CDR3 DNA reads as TGTGCCAGCAGTTTAGCCCCCGGGACAAGGACTTCTACTGAAGCTTTCTTT. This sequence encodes CASSLAPGTRTSTEAFF.

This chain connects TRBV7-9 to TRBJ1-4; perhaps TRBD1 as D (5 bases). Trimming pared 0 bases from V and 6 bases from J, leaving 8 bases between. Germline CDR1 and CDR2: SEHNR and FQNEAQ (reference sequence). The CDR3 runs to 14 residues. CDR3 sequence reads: CASSLAGVDEKLFF. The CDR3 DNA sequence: TGTGCCAGCAGCTTAGCAGGGGTGGATGAAAAACTGTTTTTT.

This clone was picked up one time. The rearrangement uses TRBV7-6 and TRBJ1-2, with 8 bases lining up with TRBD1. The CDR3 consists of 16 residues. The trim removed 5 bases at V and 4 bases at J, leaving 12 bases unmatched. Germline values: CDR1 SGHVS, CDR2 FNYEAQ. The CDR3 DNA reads TGTGCCAGCAGCCTTAGAGGGGCAGGGGGCGGCTATGGCTACACCTTC. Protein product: CASSLRGAGGGYGYTF.

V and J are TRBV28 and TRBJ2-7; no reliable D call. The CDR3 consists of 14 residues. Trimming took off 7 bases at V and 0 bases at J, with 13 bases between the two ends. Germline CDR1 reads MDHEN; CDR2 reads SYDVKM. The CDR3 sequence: CASISPGSSYEQYF. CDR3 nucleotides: TGTGCCAGCATTTCGCCGGGTAGCTCCTACGAGCAGTACTTC. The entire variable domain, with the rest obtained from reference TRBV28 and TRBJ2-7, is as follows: DVKVTQSSRYLVKRTGEKVFLECVQDMDHENMFWYRQDPGLGLRLIYFSYDVKMKEKGDIPEGYSVSREKKERFSLILESASTNQTSMYLCASISPGSSYEQYFGPGTRLTVT.

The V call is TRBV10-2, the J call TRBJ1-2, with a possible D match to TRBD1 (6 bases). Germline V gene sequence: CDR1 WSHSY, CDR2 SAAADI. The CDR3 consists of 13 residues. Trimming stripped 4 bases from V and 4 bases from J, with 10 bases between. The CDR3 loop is CASSAGEIYGYTF. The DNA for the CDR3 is TGCGCCAGCAGTGCAGGGGAAATCTATGGCTACACCTTC.

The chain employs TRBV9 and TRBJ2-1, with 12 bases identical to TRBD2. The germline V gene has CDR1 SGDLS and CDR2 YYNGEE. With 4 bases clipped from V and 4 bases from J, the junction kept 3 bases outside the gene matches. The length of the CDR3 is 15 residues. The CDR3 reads CASSRGLAGYNEQFF. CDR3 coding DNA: TGTGCCAGCAGCCGCGGACTAGCGGGGTACAATGAGCAGTTCTTC.

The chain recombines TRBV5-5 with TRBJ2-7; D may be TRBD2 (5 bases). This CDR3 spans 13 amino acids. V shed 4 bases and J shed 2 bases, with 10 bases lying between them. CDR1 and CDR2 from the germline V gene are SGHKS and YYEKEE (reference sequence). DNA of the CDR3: TGTGCCAGCAGCGACGGGGTTGCCTACGAGCAGTACTTC. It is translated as CASSDGVAYEQYF.

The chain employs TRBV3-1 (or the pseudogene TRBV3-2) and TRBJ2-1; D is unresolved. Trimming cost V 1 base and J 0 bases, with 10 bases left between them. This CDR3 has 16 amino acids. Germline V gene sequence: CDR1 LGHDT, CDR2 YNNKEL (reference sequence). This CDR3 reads CASSQGKESSYNEQFF. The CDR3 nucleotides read TGTGCCAGCAGCCAAGGAAAGGAGAGCTCCTACAATGAGCAGTTCTTC.

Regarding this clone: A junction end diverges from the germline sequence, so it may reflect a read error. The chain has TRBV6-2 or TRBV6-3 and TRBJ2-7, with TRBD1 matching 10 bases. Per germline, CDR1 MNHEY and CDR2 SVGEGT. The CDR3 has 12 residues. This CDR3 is CASSYTTGGPHF. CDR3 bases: TGTGCCAGCAGTTACACGACAGGGGGCCCCCACTTC.

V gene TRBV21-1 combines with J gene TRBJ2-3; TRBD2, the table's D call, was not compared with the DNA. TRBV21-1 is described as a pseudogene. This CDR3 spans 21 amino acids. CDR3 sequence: CASSKADFSGKDGYRTDTQYF. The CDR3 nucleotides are TGTGCCAGCAGCAAGGCCGATTTCAGCGGGAAGGATGGATACCGCACAGATACGCAGTATTTT.

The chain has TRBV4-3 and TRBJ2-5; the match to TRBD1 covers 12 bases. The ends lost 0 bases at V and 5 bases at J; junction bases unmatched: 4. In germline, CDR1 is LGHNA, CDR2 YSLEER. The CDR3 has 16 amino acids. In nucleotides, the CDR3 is TGCGCCAGCAGCCAAGATCTCGGGACAGGGGGCGAGACCCAGTACTTC. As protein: CASSQDLGTGGETQYF.

CDR3 region: CASRRQGASNEKLFF. The CDR3 DNA reads TGTGCCAGCAGGCGACAGGGGGCCTCTAATGAAAAACTGTTTTTT. This chain connects TRBV28 to TRBJ1-4; 10 bases agree with TRBD1. V was pared by 6 bases and J by 3 bases, with 4 bases of the junction left unmatched. The CDR3 consists of 15 residues. Germline CDR1 is MDHEN and CDR2 is SYDVKM.

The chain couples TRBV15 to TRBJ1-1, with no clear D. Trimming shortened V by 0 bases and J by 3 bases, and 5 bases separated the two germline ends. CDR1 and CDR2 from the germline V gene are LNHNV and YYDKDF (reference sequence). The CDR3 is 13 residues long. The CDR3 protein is CATSRDSDTEAFF. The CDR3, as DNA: TGTGCCACCAGCAGAGATTCGGACACTGAAGCTTTCTTT.

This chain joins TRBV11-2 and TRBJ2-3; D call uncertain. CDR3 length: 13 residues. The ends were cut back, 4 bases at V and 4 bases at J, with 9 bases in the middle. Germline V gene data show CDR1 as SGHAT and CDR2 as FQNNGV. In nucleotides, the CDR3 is TGTGCCAGCAGCTCCGTAATCGCAGATACGCAGTATTTT. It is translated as CASSSVIADTQYF.

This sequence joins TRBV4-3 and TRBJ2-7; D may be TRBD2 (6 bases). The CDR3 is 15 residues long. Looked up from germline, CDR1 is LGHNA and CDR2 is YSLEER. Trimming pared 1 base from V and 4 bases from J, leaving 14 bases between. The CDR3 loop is CASSQGIPGVYEQYF. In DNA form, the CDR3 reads TGCGCCAGCAGCCAAGGGATTCCGGGAGTGTACGAGCAGTACTTC.

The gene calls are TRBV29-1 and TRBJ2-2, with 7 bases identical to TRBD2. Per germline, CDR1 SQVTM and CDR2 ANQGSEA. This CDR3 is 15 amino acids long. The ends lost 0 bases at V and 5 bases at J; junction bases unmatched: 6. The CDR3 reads CSVEDYGSGTGELFF. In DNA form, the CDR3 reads TGCAGCGTTGAAGATTATGGTAGCGGGACCGGGGAGCTGTTTTTT.

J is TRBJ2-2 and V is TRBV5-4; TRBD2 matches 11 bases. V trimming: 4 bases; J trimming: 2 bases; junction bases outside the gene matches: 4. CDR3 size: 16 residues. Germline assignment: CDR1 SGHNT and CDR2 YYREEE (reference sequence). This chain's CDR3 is CASSLLAGGNTGELFF. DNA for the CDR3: TGTGCCAGCAGCCTGCTAGCGGGAGGAAACACCGGGGAGCTGTTTTTT.

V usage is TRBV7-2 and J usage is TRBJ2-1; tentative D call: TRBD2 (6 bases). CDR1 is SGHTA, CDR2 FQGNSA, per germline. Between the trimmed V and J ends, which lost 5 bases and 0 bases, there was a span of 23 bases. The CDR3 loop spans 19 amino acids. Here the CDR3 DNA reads TGTGCCAGCAGCAGTCACGGGACTCACGCCGAGAGCTCCTACAATGAGCAGTTCTTC. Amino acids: CASSSHGTHAESSYNEQFF.

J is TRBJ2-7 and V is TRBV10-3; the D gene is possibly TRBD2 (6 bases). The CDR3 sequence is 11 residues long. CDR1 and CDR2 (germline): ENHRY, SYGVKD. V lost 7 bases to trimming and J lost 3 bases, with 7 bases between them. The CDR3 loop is CAIKDYYEQYF. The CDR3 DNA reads TGTGCCATCAAGGACTACTACGAGCAGTACTTC.

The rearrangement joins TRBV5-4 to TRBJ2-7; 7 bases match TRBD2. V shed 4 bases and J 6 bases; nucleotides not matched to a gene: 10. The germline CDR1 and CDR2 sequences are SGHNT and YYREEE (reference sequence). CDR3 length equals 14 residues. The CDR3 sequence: CASSLRDYSGEQYF. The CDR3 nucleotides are TGTGCCAGCAGCCTACGGGACTATAGTGGCGAGCAGTACTTC.

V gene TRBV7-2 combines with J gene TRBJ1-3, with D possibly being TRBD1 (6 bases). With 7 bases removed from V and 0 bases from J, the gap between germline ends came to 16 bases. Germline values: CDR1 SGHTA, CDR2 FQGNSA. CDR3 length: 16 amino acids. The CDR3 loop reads CASTGIRQVSGNTIYF. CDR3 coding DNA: TGTGCCAGCACCGGAATTAGACAGGTCTCTGGAAACACCATATATTTT.

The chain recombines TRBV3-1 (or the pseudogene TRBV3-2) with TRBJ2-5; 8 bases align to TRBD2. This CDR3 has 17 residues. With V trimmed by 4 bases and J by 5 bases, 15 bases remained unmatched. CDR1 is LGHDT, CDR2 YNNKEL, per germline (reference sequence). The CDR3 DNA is TGTGCCAGCAGCCCGCCAGCGGGAGTATCCCTTTATGAGACCCAGTACTTC. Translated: CASSPPAGVSLYETQYF.

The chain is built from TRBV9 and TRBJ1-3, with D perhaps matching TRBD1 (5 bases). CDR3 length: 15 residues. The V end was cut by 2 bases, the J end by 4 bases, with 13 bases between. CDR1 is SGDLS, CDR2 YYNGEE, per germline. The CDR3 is CASSVRPGGGNTIYF. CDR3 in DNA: TGTGCCAGCAGCGTCCGACCGGGGGGGGGAAACACCATATATTTT.

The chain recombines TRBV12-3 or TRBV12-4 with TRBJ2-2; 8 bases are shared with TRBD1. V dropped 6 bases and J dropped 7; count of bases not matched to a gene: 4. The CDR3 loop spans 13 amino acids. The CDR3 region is CASSQGAGGELFF. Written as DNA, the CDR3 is TGTGCCAGCAGCCAGGGGGCCGGCGGGGAGCTGTTTTTT.

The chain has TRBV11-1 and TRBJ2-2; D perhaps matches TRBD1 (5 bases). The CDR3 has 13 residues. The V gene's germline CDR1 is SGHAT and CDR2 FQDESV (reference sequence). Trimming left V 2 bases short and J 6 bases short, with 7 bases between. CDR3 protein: CASSLLGAGELFF. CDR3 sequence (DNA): TGTGCCAGCAGCTTACTAGGGGCCGGGGAGCTGTTTTTT.

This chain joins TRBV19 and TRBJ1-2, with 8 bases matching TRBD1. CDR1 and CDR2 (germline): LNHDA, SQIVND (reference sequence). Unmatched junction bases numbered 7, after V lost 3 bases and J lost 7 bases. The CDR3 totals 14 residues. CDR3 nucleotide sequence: TGTGCCAGTAGTATCGGTCAGGGGGCAGGTGGCTACACCTTC. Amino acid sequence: CASSIGQGAGGYTF.

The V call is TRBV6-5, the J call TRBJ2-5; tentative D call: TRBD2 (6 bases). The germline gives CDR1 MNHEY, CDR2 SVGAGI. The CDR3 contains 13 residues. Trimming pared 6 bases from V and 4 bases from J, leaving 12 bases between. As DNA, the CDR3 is TGTGCCAGCAGGCTAGGACTAACAGAGACCCAGTACTTC. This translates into CASRLGLTETQYF.

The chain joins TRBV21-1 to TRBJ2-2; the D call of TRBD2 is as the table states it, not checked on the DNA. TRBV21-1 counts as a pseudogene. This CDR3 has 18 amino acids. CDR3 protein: CASSGRLAGGVSAGELFF. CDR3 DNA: TGTGCCAGCAGCGGCCGACTAGCGGGAGGGGTAAGCGCCGGGGAGCTGTTTTTT.